This TCR beta chain was recorded in a study of T-cell memory formation after mild COVID-19. 5'RACE with constant-segment primers yielded barcoded, UMI-tagged TCR alpha and TCR beta cDNA libraries. TCRdb redid the calling of the 5' RACE reads with MiXCR, one entry per CDR3 protein. The table has 300,000 to 400,000 distinct CDR3 sequences, approximately 16% seen once; the top ten hold more than 20%. CDR1 is SGHDT, CDR2 YYEEEE, per germline. The CDR3 totals 15 residues. After removal of 4 bases from V and 4 bases from J, the junction contained 9 bases not matched to a gene. This clonotype was seen a few times.

The receptor's source is a man in his late teens or twenties who had mild COVID-19 (a few samples of this study predate the infection). Cell type and time point are not known. The chain joins TRBV5-6 to TRBJ2-3; 7 bases agree with TRBD2. The specimen was PBMCs or a T cell subset sorted from them (not recorded which). CDR3 in DNA: TGTGCCAGCAGCCCCAGCGGGGTGTTCCCAGATACGCAGTATTTT. Translated, it gives CASSPSGVFPDTQYF. The variable domain in full, with the rest retrieved from reference TRBV5-6 and TRBJ2-3, is DAGVTQSPTHLIKTRGQQVTLRCSPKSGHDTVSWYQQALGQGPQFIFQYYEEEERQRGNFPDRFSGHQFPNYSSELNVNALLLGDSALYLCASSPSGVFPDTQYFGPGTRLTVL.